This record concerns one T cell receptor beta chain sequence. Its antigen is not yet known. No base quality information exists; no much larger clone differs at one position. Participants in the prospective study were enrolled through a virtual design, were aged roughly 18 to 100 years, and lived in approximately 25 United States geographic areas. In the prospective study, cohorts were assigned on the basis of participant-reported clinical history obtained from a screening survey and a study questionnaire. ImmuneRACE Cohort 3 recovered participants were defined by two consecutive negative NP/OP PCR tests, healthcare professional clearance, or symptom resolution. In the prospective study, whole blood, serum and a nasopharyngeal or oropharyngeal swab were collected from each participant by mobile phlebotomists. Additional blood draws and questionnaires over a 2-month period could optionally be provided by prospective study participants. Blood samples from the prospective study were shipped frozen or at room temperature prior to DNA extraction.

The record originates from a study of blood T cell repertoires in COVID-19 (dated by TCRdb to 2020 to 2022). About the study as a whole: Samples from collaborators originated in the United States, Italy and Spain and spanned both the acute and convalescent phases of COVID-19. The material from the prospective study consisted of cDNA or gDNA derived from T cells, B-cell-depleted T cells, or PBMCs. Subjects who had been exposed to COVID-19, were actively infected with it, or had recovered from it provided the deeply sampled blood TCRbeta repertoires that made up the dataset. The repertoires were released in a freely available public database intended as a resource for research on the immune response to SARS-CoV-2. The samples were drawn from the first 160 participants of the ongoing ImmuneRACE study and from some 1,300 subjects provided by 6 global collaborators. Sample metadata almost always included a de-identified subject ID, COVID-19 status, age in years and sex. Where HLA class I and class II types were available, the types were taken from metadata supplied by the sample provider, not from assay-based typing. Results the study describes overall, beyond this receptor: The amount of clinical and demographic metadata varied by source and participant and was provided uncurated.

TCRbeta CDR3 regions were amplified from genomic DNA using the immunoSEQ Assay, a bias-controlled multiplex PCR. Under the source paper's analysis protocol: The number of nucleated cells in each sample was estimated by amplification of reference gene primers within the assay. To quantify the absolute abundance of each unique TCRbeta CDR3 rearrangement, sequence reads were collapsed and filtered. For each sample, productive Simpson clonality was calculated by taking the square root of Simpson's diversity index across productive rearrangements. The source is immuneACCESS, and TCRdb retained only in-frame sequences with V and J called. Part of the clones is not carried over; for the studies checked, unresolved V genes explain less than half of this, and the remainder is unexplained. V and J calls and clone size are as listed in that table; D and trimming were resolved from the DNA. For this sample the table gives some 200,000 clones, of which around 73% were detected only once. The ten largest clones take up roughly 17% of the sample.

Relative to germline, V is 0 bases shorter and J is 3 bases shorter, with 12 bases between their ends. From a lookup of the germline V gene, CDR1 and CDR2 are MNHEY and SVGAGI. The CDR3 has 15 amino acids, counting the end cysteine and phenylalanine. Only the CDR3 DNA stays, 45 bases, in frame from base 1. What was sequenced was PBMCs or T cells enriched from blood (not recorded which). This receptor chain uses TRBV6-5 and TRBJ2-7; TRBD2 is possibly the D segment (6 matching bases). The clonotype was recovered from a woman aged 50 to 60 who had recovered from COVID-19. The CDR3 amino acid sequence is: CASSYSALANYEQYF. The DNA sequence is TGTGCCAGCAGTTACTCTGCGCTAGCGAACTACGAGCAGTACTTC.